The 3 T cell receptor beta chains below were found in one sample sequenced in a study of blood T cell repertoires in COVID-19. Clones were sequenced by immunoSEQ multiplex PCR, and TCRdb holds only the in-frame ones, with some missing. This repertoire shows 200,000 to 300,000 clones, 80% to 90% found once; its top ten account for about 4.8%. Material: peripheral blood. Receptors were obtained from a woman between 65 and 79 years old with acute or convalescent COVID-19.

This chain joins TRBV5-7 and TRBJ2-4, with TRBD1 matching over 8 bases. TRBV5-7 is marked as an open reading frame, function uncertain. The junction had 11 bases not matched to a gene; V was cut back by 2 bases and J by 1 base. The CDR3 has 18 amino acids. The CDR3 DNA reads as TGTGCCAGCAGCTTACTAGGACAGGGAGGCTTGGCCAAAAACATTCAGTACTTC. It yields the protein CASSLLGQGGLAKNIQYF.

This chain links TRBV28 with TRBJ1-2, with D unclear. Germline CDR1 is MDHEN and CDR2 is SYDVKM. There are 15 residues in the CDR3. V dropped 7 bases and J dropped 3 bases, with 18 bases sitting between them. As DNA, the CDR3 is TGTGCCAGCACCACCCAACCTGCTCTAGACTATGGCTACACCTTC. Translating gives CASTTQPALDYGYTF.

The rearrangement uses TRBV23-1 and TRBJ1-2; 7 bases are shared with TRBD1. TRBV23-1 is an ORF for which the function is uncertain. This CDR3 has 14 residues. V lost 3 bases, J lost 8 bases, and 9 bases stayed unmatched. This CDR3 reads CASSHRDRSLGYTF. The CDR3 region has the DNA TGCGCCAGCAGTCACCGGGACAGATCCCTCGGCTACACCTTC.